This TCR beta chain was sequenced for a study of tumor and adjacent non-tumor tissue in lung cancer. Notes on this clonotype: The antigen remains unidentified.

The library came from three nested PCR rounds adapted from ARM-PCR protocols. TCRdb passed the multiplex PCR reads through MiXCR, listing each CDR3 protein once. This table holds about 200,000 distinct CDR3 sequences, about 71% found once. Germline-derived CDR1 and CDR2 are SGHRS and YFSETQ. V was shortened by 3 bases and J by 5 bases, with 16 bases between the two germline ends. The CDR3 length is 15 residues. The template was RNA from unsorted bulk tissue. Between August and November 2014, newly diagnosed, chemotherapy-naive lung cancer patients underwent thoracic surgery in China. Study-wide points: Top 100 clones took a larger repertoire share in normal lung.

The chain joins TRBV5-1 to TRBJ2-3; a possible D gene is TRBD2 (7 bases). Sample: lung tumor tissue. The clonotype comes from a man aged 55 to 70 with non-small cell lung cancer. The CDR3 loop is CASSSSGGGIDTQYF. In DNA, the CDR3 is TGCGCCAGCAGCTCCTCGGGGGGCGGGATAGATACGCAGTATTTT.